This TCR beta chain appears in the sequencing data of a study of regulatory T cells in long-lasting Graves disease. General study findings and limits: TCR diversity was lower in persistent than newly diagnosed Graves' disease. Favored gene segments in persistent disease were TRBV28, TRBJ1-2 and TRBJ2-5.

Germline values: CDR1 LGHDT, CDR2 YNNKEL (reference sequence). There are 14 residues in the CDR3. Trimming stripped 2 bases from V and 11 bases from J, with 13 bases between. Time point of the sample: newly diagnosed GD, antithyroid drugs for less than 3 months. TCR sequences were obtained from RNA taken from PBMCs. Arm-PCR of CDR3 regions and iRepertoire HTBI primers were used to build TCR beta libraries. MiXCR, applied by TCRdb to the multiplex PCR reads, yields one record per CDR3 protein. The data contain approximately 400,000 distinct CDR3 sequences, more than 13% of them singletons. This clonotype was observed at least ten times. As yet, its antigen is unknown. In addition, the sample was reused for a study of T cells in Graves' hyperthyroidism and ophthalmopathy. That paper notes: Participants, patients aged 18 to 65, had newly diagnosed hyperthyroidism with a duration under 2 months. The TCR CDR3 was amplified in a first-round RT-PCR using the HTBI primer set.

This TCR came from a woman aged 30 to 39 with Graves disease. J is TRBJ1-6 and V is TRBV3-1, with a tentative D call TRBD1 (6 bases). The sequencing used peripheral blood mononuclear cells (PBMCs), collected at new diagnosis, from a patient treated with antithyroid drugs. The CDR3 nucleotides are TGTGCCAGCAGCCAACAGGGGAGGCAGGCACCCCTCCACTTT. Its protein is CASSQQGRQAPLHF.